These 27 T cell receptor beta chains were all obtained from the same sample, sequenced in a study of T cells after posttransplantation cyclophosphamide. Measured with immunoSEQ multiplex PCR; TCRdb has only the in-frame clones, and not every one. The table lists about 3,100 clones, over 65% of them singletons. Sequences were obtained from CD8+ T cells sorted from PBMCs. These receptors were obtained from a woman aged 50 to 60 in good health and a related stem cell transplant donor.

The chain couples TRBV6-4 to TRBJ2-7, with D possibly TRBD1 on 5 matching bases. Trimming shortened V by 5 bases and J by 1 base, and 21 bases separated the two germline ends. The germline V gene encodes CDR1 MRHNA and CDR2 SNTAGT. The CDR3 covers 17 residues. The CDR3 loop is CASSYGLLLDKSYEQYF. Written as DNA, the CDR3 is TGTGCCAGCAGTTACGGCCTTCTGCTGGACAAATCCTACGAGCAGTACTTC.

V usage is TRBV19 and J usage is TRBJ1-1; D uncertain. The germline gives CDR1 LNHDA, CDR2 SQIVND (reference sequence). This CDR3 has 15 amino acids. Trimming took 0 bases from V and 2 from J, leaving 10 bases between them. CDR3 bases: TGTGCCAGTAGTATAGATGAGGGCCTCAACACTGAAGCTTTCTTT. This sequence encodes CASSIDEGLNTEAFF. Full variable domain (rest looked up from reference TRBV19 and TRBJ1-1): DGGITQSPKYLFRKEGQNVTLSCEQNLNHDAMYWYRQDPGQGLRLIYYSQIVNDFQKGDIAEGYSVSREKKESFPLTVTSAQKNPTAFYLCASSIDEGLNTEAFFGQGTRLTVV.

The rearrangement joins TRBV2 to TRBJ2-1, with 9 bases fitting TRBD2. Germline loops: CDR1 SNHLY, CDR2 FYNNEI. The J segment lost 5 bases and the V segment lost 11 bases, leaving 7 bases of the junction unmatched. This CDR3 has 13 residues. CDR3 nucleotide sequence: TGTGCCCTAGGGGCTAGCGGGGACAATGAGCAGTTCTTC. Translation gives CALGASGDNEQFF.

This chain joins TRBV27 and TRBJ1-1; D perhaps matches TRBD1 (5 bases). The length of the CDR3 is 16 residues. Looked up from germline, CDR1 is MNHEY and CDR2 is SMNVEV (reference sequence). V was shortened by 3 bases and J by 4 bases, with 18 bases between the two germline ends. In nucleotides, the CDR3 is TGTGCCAGCAGTTTTGCGCATGGGGGGGTAGGCACTGAAGCTTTCTTT. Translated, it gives CASSFAHGGVGTEAFF.

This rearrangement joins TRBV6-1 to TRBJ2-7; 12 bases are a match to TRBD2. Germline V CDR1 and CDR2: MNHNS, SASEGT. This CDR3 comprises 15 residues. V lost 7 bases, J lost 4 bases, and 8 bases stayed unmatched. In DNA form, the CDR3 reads TGTGCCAGCATCGAGACTAGCGGGAGACCTTACGAGCAGTACTTC. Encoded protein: CASIETSGRPYEQYF.

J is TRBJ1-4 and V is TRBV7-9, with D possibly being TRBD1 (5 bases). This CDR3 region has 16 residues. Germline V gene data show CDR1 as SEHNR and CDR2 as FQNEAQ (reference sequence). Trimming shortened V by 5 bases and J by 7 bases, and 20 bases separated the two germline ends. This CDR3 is CASSAGLMGFAEKLFF. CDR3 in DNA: TGTGCCAGCAGCGCGGGACTCATGGGCTTCGCTGAAAAACTGTTTTTT.

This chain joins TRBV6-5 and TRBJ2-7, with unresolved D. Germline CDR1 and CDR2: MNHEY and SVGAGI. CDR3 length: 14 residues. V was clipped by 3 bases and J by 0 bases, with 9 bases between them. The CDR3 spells CASSYGASSYEQYF. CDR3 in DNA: TGTGCCAGCAGTTATGGCGCTAGCTCCTACGAGCAGTACTTC.

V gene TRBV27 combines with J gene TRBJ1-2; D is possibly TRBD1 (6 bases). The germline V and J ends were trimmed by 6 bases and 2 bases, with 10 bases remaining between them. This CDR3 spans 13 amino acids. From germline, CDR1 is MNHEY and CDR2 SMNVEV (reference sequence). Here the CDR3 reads CASSRTGNYGYTF. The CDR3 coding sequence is TGTGCCAGCAGCCGAACAGGGAACTATGGCTACACCTTC.

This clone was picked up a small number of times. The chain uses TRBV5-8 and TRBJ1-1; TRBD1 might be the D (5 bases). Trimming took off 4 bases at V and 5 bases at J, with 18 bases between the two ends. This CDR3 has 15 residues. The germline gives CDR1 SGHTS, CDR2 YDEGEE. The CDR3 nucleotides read TGTGCCAGCAGCCCGACGGCAGGGCTTCGTACTGAAGCTTTCTTT. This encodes CASSPTAGLRTEAFF.

CDR3 DNA: TGTGCCAGCAGGTATCAGGGGCCGTCCACTCCCGAGCAGTACTTC. Translated, it gives CASRYQGPSTPEQYF. The rearrangement uses TRBV6-5 and TRBJ2-7; possible D gene TRBD1, 6 bases. The V gene's germline CDR1 is MNHEY and CDR2 SVGAGI. The CDR3 has 15 amino acids. Between the trimmed V and J ends, which lost 6 bases and 6 bases, there was a span of 21 bases.

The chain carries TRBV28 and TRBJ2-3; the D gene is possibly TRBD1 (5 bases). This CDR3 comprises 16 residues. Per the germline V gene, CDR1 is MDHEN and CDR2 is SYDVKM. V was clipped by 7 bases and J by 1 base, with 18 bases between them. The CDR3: CASIFTGALRTDTQYF. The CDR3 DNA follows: TGTGCCAGCATCTTTACTGGGGCCCTTCGCACAGATACGCAGTATTTT.

CDR3 residues: CASSGWTSGYSTDTQYF. CDR3 nucleotides: TGTGCCAGTAGCGGTTGGACTAGCGGGTATAGCACAGATACGCAGTATTTT. The V gene is TRBV19, the J gene TRBJ2-3, with 11 positions matching TRBD2. The ends lost 6 bases at V and 0 bases at J; junction bases unmatched: 8. This CDR3 has 17 amino acids. Per germline, CDR1 LNHDA and CDR2 SQIVND (reference sequence).

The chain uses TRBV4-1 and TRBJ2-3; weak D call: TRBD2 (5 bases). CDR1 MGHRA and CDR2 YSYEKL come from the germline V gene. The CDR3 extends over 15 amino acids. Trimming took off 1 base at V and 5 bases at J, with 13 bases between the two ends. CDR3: CASSQVITRKDTQYF. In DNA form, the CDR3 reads TGCGCCAGCAGCCAAGTCATAACTAGAAAAGATACGCAGTATTTT.

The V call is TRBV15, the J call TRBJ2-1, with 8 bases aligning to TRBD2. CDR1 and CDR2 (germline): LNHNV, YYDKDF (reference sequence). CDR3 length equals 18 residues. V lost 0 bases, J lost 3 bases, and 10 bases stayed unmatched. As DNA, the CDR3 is TGTGCCACCAGCAGAGATCTGGCGCGGGGGGCCCTCTACAATGAGCAGTTCTTC. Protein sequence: CATSRDLARGALYNEQFF.

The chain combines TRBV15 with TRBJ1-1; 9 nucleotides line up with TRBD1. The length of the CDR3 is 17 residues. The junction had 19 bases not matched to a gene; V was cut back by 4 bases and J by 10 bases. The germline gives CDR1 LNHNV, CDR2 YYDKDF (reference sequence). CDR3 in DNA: TGTGCCACCAGCACTTCCCAGTTGGGGACAGGGTGGAGAGGAGCTTTCTTT. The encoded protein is CATSTSQLGTGWRGAFF.

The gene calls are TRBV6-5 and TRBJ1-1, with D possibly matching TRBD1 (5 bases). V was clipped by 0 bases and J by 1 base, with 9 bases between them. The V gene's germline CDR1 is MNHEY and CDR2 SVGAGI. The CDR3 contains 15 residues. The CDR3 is CASSYSTVENTEAFF. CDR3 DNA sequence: TGTGCCAGCAGTTACTCGACAGTTGAGAACACTGAAGCTTTCTTT.

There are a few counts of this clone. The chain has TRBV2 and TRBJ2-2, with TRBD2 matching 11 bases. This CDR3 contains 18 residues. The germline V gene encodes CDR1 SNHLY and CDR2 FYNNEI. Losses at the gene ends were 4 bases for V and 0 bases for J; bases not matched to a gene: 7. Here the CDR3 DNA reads TGTGCCAGCAGTGTCCAGACTAGCGGGGCTCCGAACACCGGGGAGCTGTTTTTT. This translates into CASSVQTSGAPNTGELFF. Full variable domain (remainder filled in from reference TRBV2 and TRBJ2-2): EPEVTQTPSHQVTQMGQEVILRCVPISNHLYFYWYRQILGQKVEFLVSFYNNEISEKSEIFDDQFSVERPDGSNFTLKIRSTKLEDSAMYFCASSVQTSGAPNTGELFFGEGSRLTVL.

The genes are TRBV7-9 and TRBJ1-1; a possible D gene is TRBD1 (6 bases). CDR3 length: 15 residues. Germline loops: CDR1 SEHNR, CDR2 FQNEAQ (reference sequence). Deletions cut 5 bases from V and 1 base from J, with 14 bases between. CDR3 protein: CASSPSMTGNTEAFF. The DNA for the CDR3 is TGTGCCAGCAGCCCTTCTATGACAGGGAACACTGAAGCTTTCTTT.

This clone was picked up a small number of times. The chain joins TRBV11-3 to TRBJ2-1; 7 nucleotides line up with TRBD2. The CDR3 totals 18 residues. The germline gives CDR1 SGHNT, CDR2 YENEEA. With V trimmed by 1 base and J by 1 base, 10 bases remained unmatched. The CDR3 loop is CASSLGGGSGGSYNEQFF. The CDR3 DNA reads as TGTGCCAGCAGCTTAGGGGGGGGATCCGGGGGTTCCTACAATGAGCAGTTCTTC.

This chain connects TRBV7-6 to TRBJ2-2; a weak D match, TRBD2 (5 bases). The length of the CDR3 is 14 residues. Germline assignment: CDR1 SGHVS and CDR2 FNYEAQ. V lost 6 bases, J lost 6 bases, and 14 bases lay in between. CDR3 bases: TGTGCCAGCAGACCCGGGAAGGTCGCCGGGGAGCTGTTTTTT. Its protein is CASRPGKVAGELFF.

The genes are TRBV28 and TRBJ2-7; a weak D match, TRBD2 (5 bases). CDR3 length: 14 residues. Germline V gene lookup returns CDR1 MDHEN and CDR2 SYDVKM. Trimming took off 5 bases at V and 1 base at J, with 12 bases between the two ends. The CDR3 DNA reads TGTGCCAGCAGTCTCCGGCCGGGGTCCTACGAGCAGTACTTC. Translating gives CASSLRPGSYEQYF.

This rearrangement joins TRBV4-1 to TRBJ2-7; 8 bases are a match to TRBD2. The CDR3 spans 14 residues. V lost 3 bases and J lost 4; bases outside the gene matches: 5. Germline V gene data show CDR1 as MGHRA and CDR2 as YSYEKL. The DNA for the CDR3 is TGCGCCAGCAGCCAGGGACTAGTTCAGTACGAGCAGTACTTC. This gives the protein CASSQGLVQYEQYF.

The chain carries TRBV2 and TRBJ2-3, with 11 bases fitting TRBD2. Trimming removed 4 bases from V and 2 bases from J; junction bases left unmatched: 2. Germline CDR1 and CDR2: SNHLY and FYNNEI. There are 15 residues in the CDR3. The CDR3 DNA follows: TGTGCCAGCAGTGCACTAGCGGGAGTCACAGATACGCAGTATTTT. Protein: CASSALAGVTDTQYF.

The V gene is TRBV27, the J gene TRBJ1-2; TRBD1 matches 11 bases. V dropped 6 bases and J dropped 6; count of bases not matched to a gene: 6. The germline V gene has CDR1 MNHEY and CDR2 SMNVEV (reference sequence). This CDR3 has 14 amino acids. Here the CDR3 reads CASSSDRGQNGYTF. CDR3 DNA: TGTGCCAGCAGCTCGGACAGGGGGCAGAATGGCTACACCTTC.

The CDR3 bases are TGTGCCAGTAGCCCGGACAGGATTAGCAATCAGCCCCAGCATTTT. Protein: CASSPDRISNQPQHF. The gene calls are TRBV19 and TRBJ1-5; 7 nucleotides align to TRBD1. The V and J ends lost 6 bases and 0 bases, in that order; junction bases with no gene match: 5. CDR1 is LNHDA and CDR2 is SQIVND in the germline V gene (reference sequence). The CDR3 is made up of 15 amino acids. The entire variable domain, with the rest obtained from reference TRBV19 and TRBJ1-5, is as follows: DGGITQSPKYLFRKEGQNVTLSCEQNLNHDAMYWYRQDPGQGLRLIYYSQIVNDFQKGDIAEGYSVSREKKESFPLTVTSAQKNPTAFYLCASSPDRISNQPQHFGDGTRLSIL.

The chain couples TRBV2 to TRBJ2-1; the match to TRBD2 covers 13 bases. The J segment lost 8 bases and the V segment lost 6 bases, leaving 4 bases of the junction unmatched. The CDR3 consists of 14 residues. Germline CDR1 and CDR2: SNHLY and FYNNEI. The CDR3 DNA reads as TGTGCCAGCAGGGGGACTAGCGGGACTTATGAGCAGTTCTTC. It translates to CASRGTSGTYEQFF.

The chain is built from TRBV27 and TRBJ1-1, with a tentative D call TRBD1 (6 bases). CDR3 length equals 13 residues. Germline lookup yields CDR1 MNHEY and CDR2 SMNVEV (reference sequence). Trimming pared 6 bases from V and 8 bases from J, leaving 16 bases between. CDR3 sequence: CASRAGESPEAFF. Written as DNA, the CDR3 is TGTGCCAGCAGGGCAGGGGAGAGTCCGGAAGCTTTCTTT.